This TCR beta chain was retrieved from a study of Ad26.COV2.S vaccination and SARS-CoV-2 variants. Profiled with immunoSEQ multiplex PCR; TCRdb holds only in-frame clones, not every one. Here the sample spans around 420,000 clones, around nine tenths being singletons. General observations from the study: Following vaccination, spike-specific CD8+ and CD4+ T cell responses reportedly exhibited substantial breadth. Spike-specific TCR breadth in vaccine recipients exceeded that seen in placebo recipients.

Treatment here: approximately 18 received Ad26.COV2.S at low or high dose, single or two shots; roughly five received placebo; per-sample allocation not given. Day 63 after the first vaccine or placebo injection was the time point for sampling. The V end lost 4 bases, the J end lost 0 bases, and 10 bases lay between the germline ends. CDR3 size: 14 residues. Germline lookup yields CDR1 SEHNR and CDR2 FQNEAQ (reference sequence). Of note for this clone: What it recognizes is unknown.

The chain employs TRBV7-9 and TRBJ2-7, with D unresolved. The sample was peripheral blood, taken in a trial of Ad26.COV2.S vaccine versus placebo. This TCR was recovered from a person between 18 and 65 years old who received the Ad26.COV2.S COVID-19 vaccine or a placebo. The DNA of the CDR3 is TGTGCCAGCAGCTGGGTGGACGGCTCCTACGAGCAGTACTTC. Amino acids: CASSWVDGSYEQYF.